This T cell receptor beta chain is drawn from a study of T-cell memory formation after mild COVID-19. Study summary: TCR clusters showed largely donor specificity.

About this clonotype itself: The target antigen is unknown.

TCRdb reprocessed the 5' RACE reads via MiXCR and lists one record per CDR3 protein. The sample consists of around 150,000 distinct CDR3 sequences, around a tenth of them appearing once. Study findings and constraints: Researchers found some responding clones in pre-infection memory, a sign that cross-reactive memory joined. A balance of CD4 and CD8 characterized clones contracting day 15 to 85, whereas later expanders leaned CD4+.

Unmatched junction bases numbered 8, after V lost 3 bases and J lost 2 bases. The CDR3 loop spans 18 amino acids. The sequence was obtained from a man between 18 and 35 years old who had mild COVID-19 (a few samples of this study predate the infection). Cell type and time point are not known. Sequences were obtained from PBMCs or a T cell subset sorted from them (not recorded which). This chain joins TRBV12-3 or TRBV12-4 and TRBJ2-3; 13 bases line up with TRBD2. CDR3 in DNA: TGTGCCAGCAGTTTTAACCCCGGGACTAGCGGGGACACAGATACGCAGTATTTT. It encodes CASSFNPGTSGDTDTQYF.